This T cell receptor (beta chain) came from a study of blood T cell repertoires in COVID-19. Study information: Donors in the United States, Italy and Spain gave samples during acute or convalescent COVID-19. The analysed material was cDNA or gDNA that came from T cells, B-cell-depleted T cells, or PBMCs.

In the authors' workflow: Estimation of nucleated cell counts was performed using reference gene primer amplification. The repertoire was sequenced with immunoSEQ multiplex PCR; TCRdb's copy has only in-frame clones and lacks some. V, J and clone size reflect that table, while D and trimming were determined from the DNA. The table has 90,000 to 120,000 clones, about 89% seen once. CDR3 length equals 15 residues. Germline values: CDR1 SGHKS, CDR2 YYEKEE (reference sequence). V lost 4 bases and J lost 0, with 14 bases in between. The sample taken for sequencing was peripheral blood. The receptor was derived from a woman in her twenties or thirties with acute or convalescent COVID-19. The chain combines TRBV5-5 with TRBJ2-7, with D possibly TRBD2 on 5 matching bases. The DNA for the CDR3 is TGTGCCAGCAGCCCTATTCCCGGACTCTCCTACGAGCAGTACTTC. Translating gives CASSPIPGLSYEQYF.